The text below deals with one TCR beta chain. The antigen remains undetermined. CDR3 size: 18 residues. CDR1 is LNHNV and CDR2 is YYDKDF in the germline V gene (reference sequence). V was trimmed by 1 base and J by 0 bases, leaving 17 bases between them. The sample is drawn from a study of cytomegalovirus exposure and HLA in healthy donors. Study-level points and caveats: Among immune exposure information, only CMV serostatus was available. TCR beta chains numbering some 150 were designated cytomegalovirus-associated. Analyzed later, association rates of TCRs varied across HLA loci, with DRB1 most and HLA-C fewest. Versus the roughly 700-donor mean, an Asian-associated ancestry cluster reportedly showed fewer N-insertions in a later analysis.

Researchers ran the PCR with 60 Vbeta and 13 Jbeta primers. Profiled with immunoSEQ multiplex PCR; TCRdb holds only in-frame clones, not every one. The sample yields around 200,000 clones, roughly four fifths seen once. Sequencing was done on a sample of PBMCs. This clonotype was obtained from a woman in her 30s in good health and CMV-seropositive. The chain carries TRBV15 and TRBJ2-3; a possible D gene is TRBD2 (6 bases). The CDR3 protein is CATSRVSGAGTSTDTQYF. The CDR3 DNA sequence: TGTGCCACCAGCAGAGTGTCTGGGGCTGGGACTAGCACAGATACGCAGTATTTT.